This T cell receptor (beta chain) was obtained from a study of Tregs in tolerant kidney transplant recipients. In the study overall: Recipients received nonmyeloablative bone marrow transplants from related graft donors, with transient mixed chimerism.

Here immunoSEQ multiplex PCR was the method, and the copy in TCRdb shows in-frame clones only, minus some. The sample includes over 60,000 clones, around 98% of them seen just once. Study-wide findings and caveats: Activated donor B cell expansion appeared to reveal the most relevant donor-specific TCRbeta repertoire.

As to this clone: Antigen specificity is unknown.

The sequence derives from a human donor who received a combined kidney and bone marrow transplant. The source was CD4+ T cells from blood, collected before the transplant.

The DNA of the CDR3 is TGTGCCAGCAGTGGTCTCCGGGTTAGCAATCAGCCCCAGCATTTT. This gives the protein CASSGLRVSNQPQHF. This sequence joins TRBV6-1 and TRBJ1-5; D is uncertain. Trimming cost V 4 bases and J 0 bases, with 10 bases left between them. CDR3 length: 15 residues. Per the germline V gene, CDR1 is MNHNS and CDR2 is SASEGT.